Reported below is one T cell receptor beta chain. Its cognate antigen is unknown. This record comes from a study of siplizumab effects on memory and regulatory T cells. Study outcomes and limitations: Suppressive capability of dividing Tregs from siplizumab cultures went unverified.

About 9.8 x 10^4 TCR templates per sample were sequenced. Data came from immunoSEQ multiplex PCR; TCRdb stores just in-frame clones and leaves some out. The sample has around 95,000 clones; around 93% are singletons. The length of the CDR3 is 14 residues. V lost 2 bases to trimming and J lost 3 bases, with 10 bases between them. Looked up from germline, CDR1 is KGHSH and CDR2 is LQKENI. The chain recombines TRBV18 with TRBJ1-1, with D unclear. The TCR was taken from a human donor in good health. Sequencing input: non-Treg CD4+ T cells sorted from blood. CDR3 sequence reads: CASSPGVQHTEAFF. CDR3 in DNA: TGTGCCAGCTCACCAGGGGTGCAACACACTGAAGCTTTCTTT.